This T cell receptor (beta chain) was captured in a study of graft-versus-host responses after intestinal transplantation. Across the whole study: Each recipient received a multivisceral, liver-intestinal, or isolated intestinal graft. Among the recipients, all got anti-thymocyte globulin induction and then tacrolimus and steroids for approximately 3 years.

Sequenced by immunoSEQ multiplex PCR; TCRdb stores in-frame clones only, minus some. This table has under 45,000 clones, around 92% appearing once. Findings of the study overall: GvH clones occurred in recipient marrow; some first appeared in ileum or blood.

Trimming took off 2 bases at V and 1 base at J, with 5 bases between the two ends. The CDR3 totals 13 residues. The germline V gene has CDR1 MNHNS and CDR2 SASEGT. As regards this clone: Its antigen is unidentified.

Specimen: PBMCs, collected roughly 270 days after transplant. The chain carries TRBV6-1 and TRBJ2-5; D gene ambiguous. This clonotype originated in a human patient who received an intestinal transplant, so some T cells may come from the graft donor. The CDR3 bases are TGTGCCAGCAGTGAACTTCCCCAAGAGACCCAGTACTTC. As protein: CASSELPQETQYF.